The 15 T cell receptor beta chains below all came from one sample that was sequenced in a study of cytomegalovirus exposure and HLA in healthy donors. This table comes from immunoSEQ multiplex PCR, and its TCRdb copy is limited to in-frame clones, with some not included. The sample lists around 49,000 clones, roughly nine tenths occurring once. Sequencing used PBMCs. The receptors here all came from a man between 18 and 29 years old in good health and CMV-seronegative.

V and J are TRBV12-5 and TRBJ2-1; the D gene is possibly TRBD1 (6 bases). Deletions cut 7 bases from V and 5 bases from J, with 12 bases between. CDR3 size: 13 residues. CDR1 is LGHNT, CDR2 FRNRAP, per germline. The CDR3: CASVQDRNNEQFF. The CDR3 bases are TGTGCTAGTGTCCAGGACAGAAACAATGAGCAGTTCTTC.

The CDR3 region is CASSFPLNTIYF. The DNA of the CDR3 is TGTGCCAGCAGTTTTCCCTTAAACACCATATATTTT. This chain links TRBV28 with TRBJ1-3; D not resolved. V lost 3 bases and J lost 6, with 6 bases in between. Germline V gene lookup returns CDR1 MDHEN and CDR2 SYDVKM. This CDR3 comprises 12 residues.

In nucleotides, the CDR3 is TGTGCCAGCGGCCGGGACATCTCTAATGAAAAACTGTTTTTT. It translates to CASGRDISNEKLFF. The V call is TRBV7-9, the J call TRBJ1-4, with D perhaps matching TRBD1 (6 bases). V gave up 8 bases and J gave up 3 bases, with 13 bases separating them. Germline V gives CDR1 SEHNR, CDR2 FQNEAQ (reference sequence). The CDR3 is 14 amino acids.

The chain has TRBV28 and TRBJ1-5, with D unresolved. Germline assignment: CDR1 MDHEN and CDR2 SYDVKM. There are 13 residues in the CDR3. V lost 8 bases to trimming and J lost 2 bases, with 10 bases between them. CDR3 nucleotide sequence: TGTGCCAGCGTATACACAGGCAATCAGCCCCAGCATTTT. Its translation is CASVYTGNQPQHF.

The chain uses TRBV9 and TRBJ2-7; 8 positions agree with TRBD1. In germline, CDR1 is SGDLS, CDR2 YYNGEE. The CDR3 totals 15 residues. V shed 3 bases and J 0 bases; nucleotides not matched to a gene: 5. CDR3 in DNA: TGTGCCAGCAGCGCACAGGGGGAAAGCTCCTACGAGCAGTACTTC. This sequence encodes CASSAQGESSYEQYF. Complete variable domain (other parts from reference TRBV9 and TRBJ2-7): DSGVTQTPKHLITATGQRVTLRCSPRSGDLSVYWYQQSLDQGLQFLIQYYNGEERAKGNILERFSAQQFPDLHSELNLSSLELGDSALYFCASSAQGESSYEQYFGPGTRLTVT.

The chain is built from TRBV19 and TRBJ2-3; 7 bases agree with TRBD2. V lost 11 bases to trimming and J lost 5 bases; unmatched junction nucleotides: 13. The CDR3 is made up of 14 amino acids. CDR1 is LNHDA, CDR2 SQIVND, per germline (reference sequence). Here the CDR3 reads CASREAGVVDTQYF. CDR3 DNA sequence: TGTGCCTCGAGAGAGGCGGGAGTTGTAGATACGCAGTATTTT.

This clone showed up just a few times. V gene TRBV6-4 combines with J gene TRBJ2-3, with 11 nucleotides matching TRBD2. CDR1 and CDR2 from the germline V gene are MRHNA and SNTAGT. The CDR3 consists of 17 residues. V lost 0 bases, J lost 4 bases, and 6 bases stayed unmatched. The CDR3 coding sequence is TGTGCCAGCAGTGACTCTCCCGGGACTAGCGGATCAGATACGCAGTATTTT. Its translation: CASSDSPGTSGSDTQYF.

DNA of the CDR3: TGCAGCGTTGAATACGGACTAGCGAGATACAATGAGCAGTTCTTC. Its protein is CSVEYGLARYNEQFF. The V and J genes are TRBV29-1 and TRBJ2-1; the match to TRBD2 covers 9 bases. This CDR3 is 15 amino acids long. Germline V gene lookup returns CDR1 SQVTM and CDR2 ANQGSEA. V dropped 2 bases and J dropped 4; count of bases not matched to a gene: 6.

The J gene is TRBJ2-7, the V gene TRBV6-1; maybe TRBD2 (6 bases). There are 14 residues in the CDR3. From germline, CDR1 is MNHNS and CDR2 SASEGT. V was clipped by 5 bases and J by 7 bases, with 18 bases between them. The CDR3 here is CASSPPGPAGEQYF. In DNA form, the CDR3 reads TGTGCCAGCAGTCCCCCGGGCCCCGCGGGAGAGCAGTACTTC.

CDR3 amino acids: CASSQGSGSLGWQFF. The CDR3 DNA sequence: TGTGCCAGCAGCCAAGGTAGCGGGAGCCTCGGGTGGCAGTTCTTC. The rearrangement uses TRBV4-2 and TRBJ2-1; 9 bases line up with TRBD2. Trimming cost V 1 base and J 12 bases; bases outside gene matches: 10. The length of the CDR3 is 15 residues. The germline gives CDR1 LGHNA, CDR2 YNFKEQ.

The chain uses TRBV7-3 and TRBJ1-1; D is ambiguous. The germline V gene encodes CDR1 SGHTA and CDR2 FQGTGA. The CDR3 is made up of 13 amino acids. V gave up 5 bases and J gave up 4 bases, with 11 bases separating them. The CDR3: CASSPPRITEAFF. The CDR3 nucleotides are TGTGCCAGCAGCCCCCCCAGAATCACTGAAGCTTTCTTT. Complete variable domain (other parts from reference TRBV7-3 and TRBJ1-1): GAGVSQTPSNKVTEKGKYVELRCDPISGHTALYWYRQSLGQGPEFLIYFQGTGAADDSGLPNDRFFAVRPEGSVSTLKIQRTERGDSAVYLCASSPPRITEAFFGQGTRLTVV.

This clone was observed once. The chain has TRBV10-2 and TRBJ2-3, with D possibly being TRBD1 (6 bases). Germline V lookup: CDR1 WSHSY, CDR2 SAAADI. The CDR3 is made up of 14 amino acids. The V and J ends lost 5 bases and 3 bases respectively, with 12 bases between them. CDR3 amino acids: CASSQGMWTDTQYF. The CDR3 coding sequence is TGCGCCAGCAGTCAGGGGATGTGGACAGATACGCAGTATTTT.

The chain employs TRBV29-1 and TRBJ2-3, with a possible D match to TRBD1 (6 bases). The CDR3 loop spans 15 amino acids. Trimming pared 7 bases from V and 5 bases from J, leaving 22 bases between. Germline CDR1 SQVTM, CDR2 ANQGSEA. The CDR3 loop reads CSALGGDNRRDTQYF. The CDR3 coding sequence is TGCAGCGCGTTAGGTGGGGACAATCGTCGAGATACGCAGTATTTT.

The chain is built from TRBV5-1 and TRBJ1-1; no definite D call. CDR1 is SGHRS, CDR2 YFSETQ, per germline. V was cut by 3 bases and J by 1 base, with 19 bases left in between. The CDR3 length is 17 residues. This CDR3 is CASSSPRGQSRNTEAFF. CDR3 nucleotides: TGCGCCAGCAGCTCCCCCCGTGGGCAATCGCGGAACACTGAAGCTTTCTTT.

V and J are TRBV5-1 and TRBJ1-3; 9 bases are shared with TRBD1. V shed 4 bases, J shed 3 bases, and the junction held 2 bases outside the gene matches. Germline V gene data show CDR1 as SGHRS and CDR2 as YFSETQ. This CDR3 spans 14 amino acids. CDR3 sequence (DNA): TGCGCCAGCAGCCCGGACAGGGGTGGAAACACCATATATTTT. Amino acids: CASSPDRGGNTIYF. The variable domain in full, completed from reference TRBV5-1 and TRBJ1-3, reads KAGVTQTPRYLIKTRGQQVTLSCSPISGHRSVSWYQQTPGQGLQFLFEYFSETQRNKGNFPGRFSGRQFSNSRSEMNVSTLELGDSALYLCASSPDRGGNTIYFGEGSWLTVV.